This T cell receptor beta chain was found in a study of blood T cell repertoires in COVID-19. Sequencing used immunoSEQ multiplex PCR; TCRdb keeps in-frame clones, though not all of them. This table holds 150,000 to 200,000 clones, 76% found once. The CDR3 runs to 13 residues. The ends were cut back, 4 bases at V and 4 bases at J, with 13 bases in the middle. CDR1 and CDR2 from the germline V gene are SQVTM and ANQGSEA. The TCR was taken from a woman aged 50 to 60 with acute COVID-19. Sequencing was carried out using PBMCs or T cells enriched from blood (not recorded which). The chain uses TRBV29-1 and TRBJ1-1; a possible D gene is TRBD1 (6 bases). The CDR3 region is CSVGGGAGTEAFF. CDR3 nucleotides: TGCAGCGTTGGGGGGGGCGCGGGCACTGAAGCTTTCTTT.